One sample yielded the 31 T cell receptor beta chains listed below, sequenced in a study of graft-versus-host responses after intestinal transplantation. No antigen has been assigned to these receptors. Sequencing used immunoSEQ multiplex PCR; TCRdb keeps in-frame clones, though not all of them. The sample shows some 79,000 clones, about 89% of them seen only once. The source material was unstimulated CD4+ T cells sorted from spleen or lymph node cells, sampled before intestinal transplant. The receptors shown here come from a human donor who received an intestinal transplant.

The genes are TRBV4-1 and TRBJ1-4; the match to TRBD1 covers 8 bases. The length of the CDR3 is 15 residues. The V gene's germline CDR1 is MGHRA and CDR2 YSYEKL. Trimming at V came to 4 bases and at J to 8 bases, leaving 9 bases not matched to a gene. CDR3 coding DNA: TGCGCCAGCAGCCGGAGTAGGGACAGGAGGGAAAAACTGTTTTTT. It specifies CASSRSRDRREKLFF.

The chain combines TRBV9 with TRBJ2-3, with 9 bases identical to TRBD2. The CDR3 is 19 amino acids. J gave up 1 base and V 0 bases, and 12 bases lay outside the gene matches. From germline, CDR1 is SGDLS and CDR2 YYNGEE. CDR3 protein: CASSVGEGRGTSRTDTQYF. As DNA, the CDR3 is TGTGCCAGCAGCGTAGGGGAGGGGAGGGGGACTAGCCGCACAGATACGCAGTATTTT.

The chain links TRBV7-9 to TRBJ2-3; D gene uncertain. The CDR3 runs to 14 residues. CDR1 is SEHNR, CDR2 FQNEAQ, per germline (reference sequence). V dropped 5 bases and J dropped 0 bases, with 9 bases sitting between them. The CDR3 sequence: CASSPGASTDTQYF. CDR3 DNA sequence: TGTGCCAGCAGCCCGGGTGCTAGCACAGATACGCAGTATTTT.

DNA of the CDR3: TGCAGCGTTGATAAGACTAGCGGGGTGTCCCCGAGCTCCTACAATGAGCAGTTCTTC. This codes for CSVDKTSGVSPSSYNEQFF. The chain joins TRBV29-1 to TRBJ2-1, with 11 bases aligning to TRBD2. The V and J ends lost 3 bases and 0 bases, in that order; junction bases with no gene match: 13. CDR1 is SQVTM and CDR2 is ANQGSEA in the germline V gene. CDR3 length: 19 amino acids.

The rearrangement joins TRBV2 to TRBJ1-1, with a tentative D call TRBD1 (6 bases). The germline gives CDR1 SNHLY, CDR2 FYNNEI. The V end lost 7 bases, the J end lost 2 bases, and 14 bases lay between the germline ends. This CDR3 region has 14 residues. The CDR3 DNA is TGTGCCAGCACCACACAGGGACCCAACACTGAAGCTTTCTTT. It specifies CASTTQGPNTEAFF.

The chain uses TRBV11-2 and TRBJ2-7; a weak D match, TRBD1 (5 bases). V was shortened by 2 bases and J by 1 base, with 9 bases between the two germline ends. The germline CDR1 and CDR2 sequences are SGHAT and FQNNGV. This CDR3 has 14 amino acids. The CDR3 here is CASSLRSGSYEQYF. The DNA for the CDR3 is TGTGCCAGCAGCTTAAGGTCAGGGTCCTACGAGCAGTACTTC.

The chain links TRBV6-5 to TRBJ1-2, with 9 bases identical to TRBD1. Germline loops: CDR1 MNHEY, CDR2 SVGAGI. The junction had 5 bases not matched to a gene; V was cut back by 4 bases and J by 8 bases. The CDR3 length is 13 residues. In DNA, the CDR3 is TGTGCCAGCAGTTTTGGGACAGGGAACGGCTACACCTTC. It translates to CASSFGTGNGYTF.

DNA for the CDR3: TGTGCCAGCAGTTTAACGGTCTACGAGCAGTACTTC. Protein product: CASSLTVYEQYF. This chain links TRBV28 with TRBJ2-7; D ambiguous. V was trimmed by 2 bases and J by 3 bases, leaving 5 bases between them. This CDR3 spans 12 amino acids. The germline CDR1 and CDR2 sequences are MDHEN and SYDVKM.

The chain links TRBV7-8 to TRBJ1-1; 9 bases are a match to TRBD1. The germline gives CDR1 SGHVS, CDR2 FQNEAQ. The V segment lost 6 bases and the J segment 0 bases; nucleotides outside the gene matches: 8. The CDR3 sequence is 16 residues long. The CDR3 nucleotides read TGTGCCAGCAGACAGAGGGACAGGGCTATGAACACTGAAGCTTTCTTT. Its protein is CASRQRDRAMNTEAFF.

The V gene is TRBV4-2, the J gene TRBJ2-3; 14 bases line up with TRBD2. V lost 1 base, J lost 5 bases, and 2 bases stayed unmatched. This CDR3 is built from 16 residues. From germline, CDR1 is LGHNA and CDR2 YNFKEQ. CDR3 sequence (DNA): TGTGCCAGCAGCCAAGGACTAGCGGGAGGGGGAGATACGCAGTATTTT. Its protein product is CASSQGLAGGGDTQYF.

This sequence joins TRBV6-1 and TRBJ1-5, with a weak D call TRBD1 (5 bases). Germline-derived CDR1 and CDR2 are MNHNS and SASEGT. The V gene lost 6 bases and the J gene lost 6 bases, with 15 bases spanning the gap. The length of the CDR3 is 14 residues. The CDR3 loop is CASSGGRAAQPQHF. Here the CDR3 DNA reads TGTGCCAGCAGCGGGGGGAGAGCGGCTCAGCCCCAGCATTTT.

DNA of the CDR3: TGTGCCAGCAGTGTAACGGGACTCACCTCAAACACCGGGGAGCTGTTTTTT. It is translated as CASSVTGLTSNTGELFF. V usage is TRBV6-4 and J usage is TRBJ2-2, with TRBD2 as a possible D gene (6 bases). The ends were cut back, 4 bases at V and 2 bases at J, with 17 bases in the middle. This CDR3 has 17 amino acids. Germline assignment: CDR1 MRHNA and CDR2 SNTAGT.

This chain links TRBV18 with TRBJ1-4; TRBD1 agrees at 9 bases. The CDR3 spans 20 residues. V gave up 1 base and J gave up 1 base; unmatched junction bases: 13. Germline V gene lookup returns CDR1 KGHSH and CDR2 LQKENI. The CDR3 spells CASSPLTGGLYRGTNEKLFF. The CDR3 DNA reads as TGTGCCAGCTCACCACTTACAGGGGGCCTGTATCGAGGAACTAATGAAAAACTGTTTTTT.

The gene calls are TRBV9 and TRBJ2-3, with 7 nucleotides matching TRBD1. This CDR3 is built from 15 residues. CDR1 SGDLS and CDR2 YYNGEE come from the germline V gene. V lost 4 bases to trimming and J lost 2 bases; unmatched junction nucleotides: 7. CDR3 in DNA: TGTGCCAGCAGCCCACAGGGGTCAGCCACAGATACGCAGTATTTT. Its translation: CASSPQGSATDTQYF.

This clone appeared a single time. V usage is TRBV5-1 and J usage is TRBJ1-1; D perhaps matches TRBD1 (6 bases). CDR3 length: 15 amino acids. The V and J ends lost 4 bases and 1 base respectively, with 14 bases between them. Germline V CDR1 and CDR2: SGHRS, YFSETQ. CDR3 nucleotide sequence: TGCGCCAGCAGCGGCGGACAGATTTCGAACACTGAAGCTTTCTTT. Protein product: CASSGGQISNTEAFF. Together with reference TRBV5-1 and TRBJ1-1, the CDR3 gives the full variable domain: KAGVTQTPRYLIKTRGQQVTLSCSPISGHRSVSWYQQTPGQGLQFLFEYFSETQRNKGNFPGRFSGRQFSNSRSEMNVSTLELGDSALYLCASSGGQISNTEAFFGQGTRLTVV.

This chain links TRBV28 with TRBJ2-7, with TRBD2 matching 13 bases. Germline assignment: CDR1 MDHEN and CDR2 SYDVKM. Germline trimming cut 2 bases from V and 6 bases from J; bases unmatched to any gene: 7. There are 16 residues in the CDR3. The CDR3 sequence is CASSLAGTSGIGEQYF. CDR3 nucleotide sequence: TGTGCCAGCAGTTTAGCCGGGACTAGCGGGATTGGCGAGCAGTACTTC.

The chain links TRBV7-9 to TRBJ1-4; TRBD1 might be the D (6 bases). Trimming removed 0 bases from V and 8 bases from J, with 10 bases in between. Germline CDR1 SEHNR, CDR2 FQNEAQ (reference sequence). CDR3 length: 14 amino acids. The CDR3 loop reads CASSLARGLEKLFF. The CDR3 coding sequence is TGTGCCAGCAGCTTAGCGCGGGGGCTGGAAAAACTGTTTTTT.

J is TRBJ2-3 and V is TRBV28; no definite D call. Trimming took off 4 bases at V and 2 bases at J, with 7 bases between the two ends. CDR3 length: 13 amino acids. Per the germline V gene, CDR1 is MDHEN and CDR2 is SYDVKM. CDR3 in amino acids: CASSSHSTDTQYF. The CDR3 coding sequence is TGTGCCAGCAGTTCCCATTCCACAGATACGCAGTATTTT.

The rearrangement uses TRBV5-6 and TRBJ2-2; the match to TRBD2 covers 7 bases. The length of the CDR3 is 14 residues. Trimming at V came to 0 bases and at J to 6 bases, leaving 2 bases not matched to a gene. Germline V gene data show CDR1 as SGHDT and CDR2 as YYEEEE. The CDR3 nucleotides are TGTGCCAGCAGCTTGGCCCGGGGGGCCGGGGAGCTGTTTTTT. Translated, it gives CASSLARGAGELFF.

The chain carries TRBV7-2 and TRBJ2-5; no firm D call. Trimming shortened V by 5 bases and J by 7 bases, and 14 bases separated the two germline ends. This CDR3 has 13 residues. Germline assignment: CDR1 SGHTA and CDR2 FQGNSA. As DNA, the CDR3 is TGTGCCAGCAGCCCTAGAGGTTTGGGGACCCAGTACTTC. Translating it yields CASSPRGLGTQYF.

The V and J genes are TRBV11-2 and TRBJ2-7, with 7 bases matching TRBD1. With 4 bases clipped from V and 2 bases from J, the junction kept 5 bases outside the gene matches. The CDR3 contains 14 residues. Looked up from germline, CDR1 is SGHAT and CDR2 is FQNNGV. CDR3 nucleotides: TGTGCCAGCAGCTCCGGGACAGCGACCTACGAGCAGTACTTC. Translating gives CASSSGTATYEQYF.

In the case of this clone: An end of the junction does not agree with germline; a read error may underlie this. The rearrangement links TRBV4-1 to TRBJ2-3; D is perhaps TRBD2 (6 bases). CDR3 length: 15 residues. Germline CDR1 is MGHRA and CDR2 is YSYEKL. The CDR3 protein is CASSQGGRKADTQYF. CDR3 DNA: TGCGCCAGCAGTCAAGGTGGGAGGAAGGCAGATACGCAGTATTTT.

The V gene is TRBV7-2, the J gene TRBJ1-1, with TRBD1 matching 7 bases. The CDR3 is 15 amino acids. With 1 base clipped from V and 3 bases from J, the junction kept 5 bases outside the gene matches. Germline CDR1 SGHTA, CDR2 FQGNSA. The CDR3 is CASSLVDRVYTEAFF. Here the CDR3 DNA reads TGTGCCAGCAGCTTAGTAGACAGGGTGTACACTGAAGCTTTCTTT. Full variable domain (outside the CDR3, taken from reference TRBV7-2 and TRBJ1-1): GAGVSQSPSNKVTEKGKDVELRCDPISGHTALYWYRQSLGQGLEFLIYFQGNSAPDKSGLPSDRFSAERTGGSVSTLTIQRTQQEDSAVYLCASSLVDRVYTEAFFGQGTRLTVV.

Points on this clone: At one boundary the junction diverges from the germline segment, which might be a read error. This rearrangement joins TRBV6-1 to TRBJ2-7; 15 bases map to TRBD2. CDR1 and CDR2 (germline): MNHNS, SASEGT. The CDR3 totals 16 residues. The CDR3 DNA reads as TGTGCCAGCAGCGAAGGACTAGCGGGAGGGCCCCACGAGCAGTACTTC. Its protein is CASSEGLAGGPHEQYF.

J is TRBJ1-2 and V is TRBV28; D is perhaps TRBD1 (5 bases). CDR3 length: 15 amino acids. The germline gives CDR1 MDHEN, CDR2 SYDVKM. V shed 4 bases and J shed 7 bases, with 19 bases lying between them. CDR3 sequence: CASSSRAGVGRGYTF. The CDR3 nucleotides are TGTGCCAGCAGTTCAAGGGCGGGGGTAGGGCGTGGCTACACCTTC.

The table lists this clone with a count of one. The V call is TRBV29-1, the J call TRBJ2-1; 9 bases line up with TRBD2. This CDR3 has 15 residues. J lost 0 bases, V lost 4 bases, and 4 bases had no gene match. Germline V gene sequence: CDR1 SQVTM, CDR2 ANQGSEA. In nucleotides, the CDR3 is TGCAGCGTTGGGGATAGCGGGAGCTCCTACAATGAGCAGTTCTTC. This sequence encodes CSVGDSGSSYNEQFF.

The chain links TRBV28 to TRBJ2-7, with 12 bases aligning to TRBD2. This CDR3 spans 15 amino acids. With V trimmed by 5 bases and J by 4 bases, 6 bases remained unmatched. Germline V CDR1 and CDR2: MDHEN, SYDVKM. The CDR3 sequence is CASSPSSGRAYEQYF. The CDR3 DNA follows: TGTGCCAGCAGTCCATCTAGCGGGAGGGCGTACGAGCAGTACTTC. Full variable domain (missing parts from reference TRBV28 and TRBJ2-7): DVKVTQSSRYLVKRTGEKVFLECVQDMDHENMFWYRQDPGLGLRLIYFSYDVKMKEKGDIPEGYSVSREKKERFSLILESASTNQTSMYLCASSPSSGRAYEQYFGPGTRLTVT.

The rearrangement uses TRBV4-2 and TRBJ1-1, with 7 bases fitting TRBD1. Germline loops: CDR1 LGHNA, CDR2 YNFKEQ. Unmatched junction bases numbered 9, after V lost 3 bases and J lost 5 bases. The CDR3 spans 15 residues. The DNA of the CDR3 is TGTGCCAGCAGCCACCCGGGACAGAGGGGGACTGAAGCTTTCTTT. Translating it yields CASSHPGQRGTEAFF.

The chain combines TRBV28 with TRBJ2-1, with D perhaps TRBD1 (5 bases). CDR1 and CDR2 (germline): MDHEN, SYDVKM. V was clipped by 6 bases and J by 9 bases, with 15 bases between them. The CDR3 sequence is 13 residues long. CDR3 nucleotides: TGTGCCAGCAGCCAGGGTAGTGGCGGTGAGCAGTTCTTC. This gives the protein CASSQGSGGEQFF.

V usage is TRBV29-1 and J usage is TRBJ2-4; 9 bases fit TRBD2. V lost 5 bases to trimming and J lost 1 base; unmatched junction nucleotides: 12. CDR1 and CDR2 from the germline V gene are SQVTM and ANQGSEA. This CDR3 contains 17 residues. As DNA, the CDR3 is TGCAGCGTTTGGATAGCGGGAGTTAAGGGGGCCAAAAACATTCAGTACTTC. Translated: CSVWIAGVKGAKNIQYF.

The V and J genes are TRBV30 and TRBJ2-7; 8 bases fit TRBD2. Near its end, the DNA agrees better with TRBJ2-5, so the J call may be wrong. Germline V gene lookup returns CDR1 GTSNPN and CDR2 SVGIG (reference sequence). The CDR3 has 14 residues. The CDR3 DNA sequence: TGTGCCTGGAGCCCCGGGACTAGCCAAGAGACCCAGTACTTC. This sequence encodes CAWSPGTSQETQYF.